This passage covers 30 T cell receptor beta chains from one sample sequenced in a study of CD8 T cells in Susac syndrome. Random hexamers served to reverse transcribe roughly 0.5 to 1 ug RNA. TCRdb called the immunoSEQ multiplex PCR reads again in MiXCR, with one record for every CDR3 protein. The sample has about 400,000 distinct CDR3 sequences; around 85% are singletons. The sample comprised CD8+ T cells from PBMCs. The receptors stem from a human donor with multiple sclerosis.

This clonotype was observed a handful of times. The chain carries TRBV7-9 and TRBJ2-4, with D unresolved. CDR1 and CDR2 from the germline V gene are SEHNR and FQNEAQ (reference sequence). V lost 5 bases, J lost 9 bases, and 8 bases lay in between. This CDR3 has 11 amino acids. CDR3 nucleotides: TGTGCCAGCAGCCAGGACGGCATTCAGTACTTC. Translated, it gives CASSQDGIQYF.

The rearrangement uses TRBV3-1 and TRBJ1-5; the D gene is possibly TRBD1 (6 bases). V lost 3 bases and J lost 10, with 16 bases in between. CDR3 length equals 14 residues. The V gene's germline CDR1 is LGHDT and CDR2 YNNKEL (reference sequence). This chain's CDR3 is CASSHSRQGQPQHF. The CDR3 region has the DNA TGTGCCAGCAGCCACTCAAGGCAGGGGCAACCCCAGCATTTT. The whole variable domain, remainder taken from reference TRBV3-1 and TRBJ1-5, is DTAVSQTPKYLVTQMGNDKSIKCEQNLGHDTMYWYKQDSKKFLKIMFSYNNKELIINETVPNRFSPKSPDKAHLNLHINSLELGDSAVYFCASSHSRQGQPQHFGDGTRLSIL.

This clonotype was counted once. This chain uses TRBV6-4 with TRBJ2-1; a weak D match, TRBD2 (7 bases). With 6 bases removed from V and 8 bases from J, the gap between germline ends came to 17 bases. CDR1 and CDR2 (germline): MRHNA, SNTAGT. This CDR3 is built from 14 residues. The CDR3 loop is CASSPLTGGDEQFF. The CDR3 region has the DNA TGTGCCAGCAGCCCCCTTACGGGGGGCGATGAGCAGTTCTTC.

The V and J genes are TRBV20-1 and TRBJ2-1; 12 nucleotides line up with TRBD2. Germline V CDR1 and CDR2: DFQATT, SNEGSKA (reference sequence). Trimming at V came to 3 bases and at J to 12 bases, leaving 15 bases not matched to a gene. This CDR3 has 16 amino acids. CDR3 residues: CSARDPTSGGPGGQFF. In nucleotides, the CDR3 is TGCAGTGCTAGGGACCCGACTAGCGGGGGCCCGGGGGGGCAGTTCTTC.

The chain's CDR3 is CATGFGPSYEQYF. For the CDR3, the DNA is TGTGCCACCGGCTTTGGTCCCTCCTACGAGCAGTACTTC. The chain has TRBV27 and TRBJ2-7; no clear D gene. This CDR3 has 13 amino acids. Per the germline V gene, CDR1 is MNHEY and CDR2 is SMNVEV (reference sequence). Trimming took off 10 bases at V and 0 bases at J, with 13 bases between the two ends.

The chain uses TRBV20-1 and TRBJ1-1, with D possibly TRBD1 on 6 matching bases. V was trimmed by 5 bases and J by 4 bases, leaving 17 bases between them. There are 14 residues in the CDR3. Germline V gene lookup returns CDR1 DFQATT and CDR2 SNEGSKA (reference sequence). CDR3 region: CSASTLQGITEAFF. As DNA, the CDR3 is TGCAGTGCTTCAACCCTACAGGGCATCACTGAAGCTTTCTTT.

The chain couples TRBV2 to TRBJ2-3, with 12 nucleotides matching TRBD2. This CDR3 region has 17 residues. Germline values: CDR1 SNHLY, CDR2 FYNNEI. V gave up 0 bases and J gave up 5 bases; unmatched junction bases: 6. The CDR3 coding sequence is TGTGCCAGCAGTGAAGCCTCTAGCGGGAGGGCGATAGATACGCAGTATTTT. Translated: CASSEASSGRAIDTQYF.

The chain has TRBV28 and TRBJ1-4; 7 bases are a match to TRBD1. Germline values: CDR1 MDHEN, CDR2 SYDVKM. The J segment lost 4 bases and the V segment lost 6 bases, leaving 2 bases of the junction unmatched. CDR3 length: 13 amino acids. In DNA form, the CDR3 reads TGTGCCAGCAGACAGGGGTTTAATGAAAAACTGTTTTTT. Translated: CASRQGFNEKLFF.

The chain combines TRBV4-1 with TRBJ1-5, with D tentatively TRBD1 (6 bases). The CDR3 runs to 17 residues. Trimming cost V 0 bases and J 2 bases, with 14 bases left between them. In germline, CDR1 is MGHRA, CDR2 YSYEKL. CDR3 DNA: TGCGCCAGCAGCCAAGATCCGGGGGGCGCGGGCAATCAGCCCCAGCATTTT. Translation gives CASSQDPGGAGNQPQHF.

The chain couples TRBV11-2 to TRBJ2-7; a weak D match, TRBD1 (5 bases). The CDR3 covers 13 residues. Deletions cut 7 bases from V and 3 bases from J, with 13 bases between. Germline V lookup: CDR1 SGHAT, CDR2 FQNNGV. The CDR3 bases are TGTGCCAGCACCCCGACAGTCTACTACGAGCAGTACTTC. Residues: CASTPTVYYEQYF.

The chain combines TRBV20-1 with TRBJ2-4, with TRBD2 matching 9 bases. Germline-derived CDR1 and CDR2 are DFQATT and SNEGSKA (reference sequence). V was clipped by 1 base and J by 2 bases; unmatched bases: 3. This CDR3 spans 15 amino acids. CDR3 sequence reads: CSARVPSGTKNIQYF. CDR3 in DNA: TGCAGTGCTAGAGTTCCTAGCGGGACCAAAAACATTCAGTACTTC.

The sample holds one count of this clonotype. V gene TRBV12-5 combines with J gene TRBJ2-6; the D gene is possibly TRBD1 (5 bases). CDR3 length equals 18 residues. Trimming took off 3 bases at V and 1 base at J, with 16 bases between the two ends. The germline gives CDR1 LGHNT, CDR2 FRNRAP. The CDR3 nucleotides read TGTGCTAGTGGTTTTACCCTCGACAGAACGTCTGGGGCCAACGTCCTGACTTTC. Protein sequence: CASGFTLDRTSGANVLTF. The variable domain in full, completed from reference TRBV12-5 and TRBJ2-6, reads DARVTQTPRHKVTEMGQEVTMRCQPILGHNTVFWYRQTMMQGLELLAYFRNRAPLDDSGMPKDRFSAEMPDATLATLKIQPSEPRDSAVYFCASGFTLDRTSGANVLTFGAGSRLTVL.

V usage is TRBV11-2 and J usage is TRBJ2-7, with 9 bases identical to TRBD1. CDR1 and CDR2 (germline): SGHAT, FQNNGV. The CDR3 is made up of 15 amino acids. Trimming at V came to 5 bases and at J to 3 bases, leaving 8 bases not matched to a gene. CDR3 in amino acids: CASSLGQGELYEQYF. The CDR3 bases are TGTGCCAGCAGCCTGGGACAGGGTGAGCTCTACGAGCAGTACTTC.

The chain is built from TRBV20-1 and TRBJ1-2; D gene ambiguous. Trimming shortened V by 5 bases and J by 2 bases, and 12 bases separated the two germline ends. This CDR3 region has 13 residues. The germline CDR1 and CDR2 sequences are DFQATT and SNEGSKA (reference sequence). The CDR3 protein is CSAVGGENYGYTF. Written as DNA, the CDR3 is TGCAGTGCTGTGGGCGGGGAGAACTATGGCTACACCTTC.

This clonotype was seen just once. The chain carries TRBV27 and TRBJ2-2; 12 bases are a match to TRBD2. Germline CDR1 reads MNHEY; CDR2 reads SMNVEV (reference sequence). J gave up 6 bases and V 5 bases, and 7 bases lay outside the gene matches. The CDR3 is made up of 16 amino acids. This CDR3 reads CASSPSSGRAPGELFF. CDR3 DNA sequence: TGTGCCAGCAGTCCCTCTAGCGGGAGGGCGCCCGGGGAGCTGTTTTTT.

The chain joins TRBV5-6 to TRBJ2-7; D call uncertain. The CDR3 loop spans 12 amino acids. Germline V lookup: CDR1 SGHDT, CDR2 YYEEEE. V was trimmed by 1 base and J by 6 bases, leaving 8 bases between them. CDR3 region: CASSLTPFEQYF. In DNA, the CDR3 is TGTGCCAGCAGCTTGACTCCCTTCGAGCAGTACTTC. Based on the CDR3 plus reference TRBV5-6 and TRBJ2-7, the full variable domain is DAGVTQSPTHLIKTRGQQVTLRCSPKSGHDTVSWYQQALGQGPQFIFQYYEEEERQRGNFPDRFSGHQFPNYSSELNVNALLLGDSALYLCASSLTPFEQYFGPGTRLTVT.

The chain joins TRBV28 to TRBJ2-2, with no clear D. With 3 bases removed from V and 7 bases from J, the gap between germline ends came to 6 bases. Looked up from germline, CDR1 is MDHEN and CDR2 is SYDVKM. The CDR3 covers 12 residues. In DNA form, the CDR3 reads TGTGCCAGCAGTTTCATTAACGGGGAGCTGTTTTTT. Amino acid sequence: CASSFINGELFF.

This chain joins TRBV19 and TRBJ2-1, with a tentative D call TRBD1 (5 bases). Germline-derived CDR1 and CDR2 are LNHDA and SQIVND (reference sequence). CDR3 length: 14 residues. The V end lost 2 bases, the J end lost 10 bases, and 15 bases lay between the germline ends. CDR3 nucleotides: TGTGCCAGTAGTATAACCGACAGCCAAGGGGAGCAGTTCTTC. This codes for CASSITDSQGEQFF.

The V gene is TRBV19, the J gene TRBJ1-6; D may be TRBD1 (6 bases). The CDR3 has 16 amino acids. The V gene lost 5 bases and the J gene lost 7 bases, with 18 bases spanning the gap. Germline V lookup: CDR1 LNHDA, CDR2 SQIVND (reference sequence). DNA for the CDR3: TGTGCCAGTAGTGACGGGACACCGGACCGCAATTCACCCCTCCACTTT. Protein: CASSDGTPDRNSPLHF. Supplemented by reference TRBV19 and TRBJ1-6, the full variable domain reads DGGITQSPKYLFRKEGQNVTLSCEQNLNHDAMYWYRQDPGQGLRLIYYSQIVNDFQKGDIAEGYSVSREKKESFPLTVTSAQKNPTAFYLCASSDGTPDRNSPLHFGNGTRLTVT.

This clonotype has a handful of counts. The chain carries TRBV6-1 and TRBJ2-1; 11 bases line up with TRBD2. Germline-derived CDR1 and CDR2 are MNHNS and SASEGT. V was clipped by 5 bases and J by 9 bases; unmatched bases: 6. The CDR3 is made up of 14 amino acids. In nucleotides, the CDR3 is TGTGCCAGCAGTCACGGACTAGCGGGTACTGAGCAGTTCTTC. Its protein product is CASSHGLAGTEQFF.

The rearrangement uses TRBV10-1 and TRBJ1-5; no clear D gene. The CDR3 loop spans 13 amino acids. V was clipped by 0 bases and J by 7 bases, with 7 bases between them. The germline V gene encodes CDR1 WNHNN and CDR2 SYGVQD (reference sequence). The CDR3 region has the DNA TGCGCCAGCAGTGAGTCGGTGATGCAGCCCCAGCATTTT. Amino acid sequence: CASSESVMQPQHF.

J is TRBJ2-7 and V is TRBV20-1; TRBD1 is a possible D gene (6 bases). The V end was cut by 3 bases, the J end by 5 bases, with 14 bases between. The CDR3 runs 13 residues. The germline CDR1 and CDR2 sequences are DFQATT and SNEGSKA (reference sequence). CDR3 DNA sequence: TGCAGTGCTAGGCTTGACAGGATCGACGAGCAGTACTTC. Translation: CSARLDRIDEQYF.

The V gene is TRBV29-1, the J gene TRBJ2-2; a possible D gene is TRBD1 (5 bases). CDR3 length: 14 residues. The germline V gene encodes CDR1 SQVTM and CDR2 ANQGSEA. V lost 5 bases and J 0 bases, leaving 10 bases between the germline ends. CDR3 residues: CSVLRQTNTGELFF. DNA of the CDR3: TGCAGCGTTTTGCGACAGACGAACACCGGGGAGCTGTTTTTT.

The chain is built from TRBV2 and TRBJ2-2; D is possibly TRBD1 (6 bases). CDR3 length equals 15 residues. V lost 4 bases to trimming and J lost 6 bases, with 15 bases between them. Germline V gene lookup returns CDR1 SNHLY and CDR2 FYNNEI. The CDR3 loop reads CASSATLTGSGELFF. The CDR3 DNA follows: TGTGCCAGCAGTGCGACGCTTACAGGGTCCGGGGAGCTGTTTTTT.

The chain recombines TRBV27 with TRBJ1-1; D call uncertain. V was clipped by 6 bases and J by 3 bases, with 17 bases between them. Germline loops: CDR1 MNHEY, CDR2 SMNVEV (reference sequence). The CDR3 sequence is 15 residues long. The CDR3 DNA reads as TGTGCCAGCAGCTTGGGTCAAATGAGGTACACTGAAGCTTTCTTT. Its translation: CASSLGQMRYTEAFF.

The chain couples TRBV11-2 to TRBJ2-7; 13 nucleotides line up with TRBD2. The germline gives CDR1 SGHAT, CDR2 FQNNGV. This CDR3 comprises 18 residues. J was trimmed by 0 bases and V by 5 bases; bases with no gene match: 10. CDR3 nucleotides: TGTGCCAGCAGCACCGGGACTAGCGGGACAAGGATCTCCTACGAGCAGTACTTC. The encoded protein is CASSTGTSGTRISYEQYF.

This sequence joins TRBV10-3 and TRBJ2-7, with D possibly being TRBD2 (5 bases). Trimming pared 0 bases from V and 1 base from J, leaving 10 bases between. In germline, CDR1 is ENHRY, CDR2 SYGVKD. The CDR3 extends over 15 amino acids. The CDR3 region is CAISESKLASYEQYF. Written as DNA, the CDR3 is TGTGCCATCAGTGAGTCGAAGCTAGCTTCCTACGAGCAGTACTTC.

The chain joins TRBV5-1 to TRBJ2-1, with TRBD1 matching 9 bases. Looked up from germline, CDR1 is SGHRS and CDR2 is YFSETQ. The CDR3 runs to 15 residues. J gave up 5 bases and V 3 bases, and 6 bases lay outside the gene matches. The CDR3 DNA reads as TGCGCCAGCAGCTGGGGGACAGGGAGGGACAATGAGCAGTTCTTC. Translated, it gives CASSWGTGRDNEQFF.

The chain has TRBV28 and TRBJ2-5, with 7 bases matching TRBD1. The junction had 5 bases not matched to a gene; V was cut back by 2 bases and J by 5 bases. The CDR3 covers 14 residues. From germline, CDR1 is MDHEN and CDR2 SYDVKM. The CDR3 here is CASSLEGAAETQYF. CDR3 in DNA: TGTGCCAGCAGTTTAGAGGGGGCGGCTGAGACCCAGTACTTC.

This sequence joins TRBV13 and TRBJ2-7; D gene ambiguous. The V and J ends lost 4 bases and 0 bases respectively, with 10 bases between them. The germline gives CDR1 PRHDT, CDR2 FYEKMQ (reference sequence). This CDR3 has 14 residues. Here the CDR3 reads CASSSGQDSYEQYF. DNA for the CDR3: TGTGCCAGCAGCTCCGGCCAGGACTCCTACGAGCAGTACTTC.